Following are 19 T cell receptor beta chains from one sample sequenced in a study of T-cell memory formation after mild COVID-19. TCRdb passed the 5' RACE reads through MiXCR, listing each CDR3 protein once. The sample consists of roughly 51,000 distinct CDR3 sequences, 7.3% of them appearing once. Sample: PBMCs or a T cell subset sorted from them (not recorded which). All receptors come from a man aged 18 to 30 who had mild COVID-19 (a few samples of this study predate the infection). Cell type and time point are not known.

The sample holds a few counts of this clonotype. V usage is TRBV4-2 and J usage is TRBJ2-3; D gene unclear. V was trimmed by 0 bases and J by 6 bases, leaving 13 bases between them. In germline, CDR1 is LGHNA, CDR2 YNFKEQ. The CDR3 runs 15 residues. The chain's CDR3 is CASSQESGPPDTQYF. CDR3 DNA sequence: TGTGCCAGCAGCCAAGAAAGTGGGCCTCCGGATACGCAGTATTTT.

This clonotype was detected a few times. In nucleotides, the CDR3 is TGTGCCAGCAGGCCCGGAGCTTCCTATTTCAACGAGCAGTACTTC. Translation gives CASRPGASYFNEQYF. The rearrangement uses TRBV2 and TRBJ2-7; D not resolved. Trimming took 6 bases from V and 5 from J, leaving 20 bases between them. The germline gives CDR1 SNHLY, CDR2 FYNNEI. The CDR3 totals 15 residues.

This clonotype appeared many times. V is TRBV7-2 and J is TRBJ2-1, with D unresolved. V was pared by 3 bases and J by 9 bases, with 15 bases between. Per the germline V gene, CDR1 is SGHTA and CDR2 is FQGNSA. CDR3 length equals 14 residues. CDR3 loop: CASSFQALGSEQFF. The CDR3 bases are TGTGCCAGCAGCTTTCAGGCCCTCGGAAGTGAGCAGTTCTTC.

The CDR3 loop is CASRTVTGTLDYGYTF. CDR3 nucleotides: TGCGCCAGCAGAACTGTTACAGGGACACTGGACTATGGCTACACCTTC. The rearrangement joins TRBV5-1 to TRBJ1-2; a possible D gene is TRBD1 (6 bases). Germline CDR1 SGHRS, CDR2 YFSETQ. Trimming took 5 bases from V and 3 from J, leaving 20 bases between them. CDR3 length equals 16 residues.

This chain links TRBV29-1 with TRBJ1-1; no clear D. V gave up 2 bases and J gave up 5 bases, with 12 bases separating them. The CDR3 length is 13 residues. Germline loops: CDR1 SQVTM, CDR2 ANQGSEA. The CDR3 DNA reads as TGCAGCGTTGAATGGGAGATTACGACTGAAGCTTTCTTT. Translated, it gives CSVEWEITTEAFF.

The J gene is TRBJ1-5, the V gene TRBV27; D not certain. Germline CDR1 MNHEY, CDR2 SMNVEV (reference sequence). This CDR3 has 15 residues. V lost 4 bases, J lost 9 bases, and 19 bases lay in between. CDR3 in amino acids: CASSYAAPGARPQHF. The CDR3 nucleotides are TGTGCCAGCAGTTACGCAGCCCCGGGCGCTAGGCCCCAGCATTTT.

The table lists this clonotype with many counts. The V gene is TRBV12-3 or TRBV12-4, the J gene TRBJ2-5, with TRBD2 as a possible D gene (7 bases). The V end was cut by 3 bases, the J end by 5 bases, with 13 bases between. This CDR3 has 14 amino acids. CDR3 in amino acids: CASSLGGGRETQYF. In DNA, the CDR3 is TGTGCCAGCAGTTTGGGGGGGGGCCGGGAGACCCAGTACTTC.

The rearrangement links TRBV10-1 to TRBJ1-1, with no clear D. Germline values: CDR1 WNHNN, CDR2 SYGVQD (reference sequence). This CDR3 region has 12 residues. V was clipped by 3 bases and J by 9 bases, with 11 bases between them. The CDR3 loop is CASSDTGTKAFF. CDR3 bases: TGCGCCAGCAGTGACACCGGTACCAAAGCTTTCTTT.

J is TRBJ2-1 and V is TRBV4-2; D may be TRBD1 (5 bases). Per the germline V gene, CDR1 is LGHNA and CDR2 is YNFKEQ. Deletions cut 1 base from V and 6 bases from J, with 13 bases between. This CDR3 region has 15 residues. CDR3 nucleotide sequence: TGTGCCAGCAGCCAAGGAGAAGGGGAAGGCAATGAGCAGTTCTTC. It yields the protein CASSQGEGEGNEQFF.

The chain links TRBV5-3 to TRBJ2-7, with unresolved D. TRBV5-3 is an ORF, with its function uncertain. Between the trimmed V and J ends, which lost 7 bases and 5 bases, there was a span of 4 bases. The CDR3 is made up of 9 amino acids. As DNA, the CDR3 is TGTGCCAGACGTAACGAGCAGTACTTC. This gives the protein CARRNEQYF.

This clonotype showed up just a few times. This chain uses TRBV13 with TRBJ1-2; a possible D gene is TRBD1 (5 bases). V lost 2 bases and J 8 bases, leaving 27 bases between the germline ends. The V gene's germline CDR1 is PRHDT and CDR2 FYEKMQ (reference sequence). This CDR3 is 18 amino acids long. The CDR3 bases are TGTGCCAGCAGCTTATCCCATCTCCGCCAGGGCCGATTAGGGGGCTACACCTTC. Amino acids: CASSLSHLRQGRLGGYTF.

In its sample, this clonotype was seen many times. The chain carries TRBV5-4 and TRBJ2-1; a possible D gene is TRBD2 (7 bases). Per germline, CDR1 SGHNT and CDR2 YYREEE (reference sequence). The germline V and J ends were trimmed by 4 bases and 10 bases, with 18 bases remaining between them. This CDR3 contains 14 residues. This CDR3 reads CASSRGGPTEEQFF. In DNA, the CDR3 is TGTGCCAGCAGCAGGGGGGGCCCAACTGAGGAGCAGTTCTTC. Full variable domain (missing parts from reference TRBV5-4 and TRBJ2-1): ETGVTQSPTHLIKTRGQQVTLRCSSQSGHNTVSWYQQALGQGPQFIFQYYREEENGRGNFPPRFSGLQFPNYSSELNVNALELDDSALYLCASSRGGPTEEQFFGPGTRLTVL.

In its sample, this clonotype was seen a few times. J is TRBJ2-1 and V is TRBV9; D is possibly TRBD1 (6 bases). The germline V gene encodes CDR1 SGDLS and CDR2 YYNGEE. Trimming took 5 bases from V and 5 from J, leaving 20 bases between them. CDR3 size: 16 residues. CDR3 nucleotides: TGTGCCAGCAGGCCCCCCGAACAGGGTGGTAACAATGAGCAGTTCTTC. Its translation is CASRPPEQGGNNEQFF. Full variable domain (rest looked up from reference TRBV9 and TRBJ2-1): DSGVTQTPKHLITATGQRVTLRCSPRSGDLSVYWYQQSLDQGLQFLIQYYNGEERAKGNILERFSAQQFPDLHSELNLSSLELGDSALYFCASRPPEQGGNNEQFFGPGTRLTVL.

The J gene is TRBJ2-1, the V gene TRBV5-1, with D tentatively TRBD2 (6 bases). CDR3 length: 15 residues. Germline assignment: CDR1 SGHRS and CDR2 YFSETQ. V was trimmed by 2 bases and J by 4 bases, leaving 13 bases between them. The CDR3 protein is CASSFRPSEYNEQFF. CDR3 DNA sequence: TGCGCCAGCAGCTTTCGGCCTAGCGAGTACAATGAGCAGTTCTTC.

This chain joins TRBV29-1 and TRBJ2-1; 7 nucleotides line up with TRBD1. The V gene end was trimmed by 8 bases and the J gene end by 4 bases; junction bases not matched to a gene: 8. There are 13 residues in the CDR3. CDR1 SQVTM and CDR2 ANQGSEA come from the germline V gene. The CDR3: CSSRDSVYNEQFF. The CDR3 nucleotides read TGCAGCTCCCGGGACAGTGTGTACAATGAGCAGTTCTTC.

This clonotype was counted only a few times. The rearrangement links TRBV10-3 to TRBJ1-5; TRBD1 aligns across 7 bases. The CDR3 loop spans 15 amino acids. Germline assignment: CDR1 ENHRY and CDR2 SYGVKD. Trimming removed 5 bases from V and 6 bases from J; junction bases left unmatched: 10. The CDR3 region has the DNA TGTGCCATCAGTCAGAATACAGGGGCAGGTCAGCCCCAGCATTTT. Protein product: CAISQNTGAGQPQHF.

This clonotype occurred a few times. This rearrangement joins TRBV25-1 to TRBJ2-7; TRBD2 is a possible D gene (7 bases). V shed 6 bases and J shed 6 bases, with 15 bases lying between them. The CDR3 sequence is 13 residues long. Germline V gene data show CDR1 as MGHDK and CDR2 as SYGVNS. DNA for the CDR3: TGTGCCAGCAGCCGGACGGGGGGCCGCGAGCAGTACTTC. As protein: CASSRTGGREQYF.

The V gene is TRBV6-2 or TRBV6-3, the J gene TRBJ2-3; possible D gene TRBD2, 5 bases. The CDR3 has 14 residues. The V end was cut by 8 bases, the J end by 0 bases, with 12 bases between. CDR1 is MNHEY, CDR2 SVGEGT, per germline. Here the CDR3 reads CASRGLGSTDTQYF. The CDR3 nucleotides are TGTGCCAGCCGAGGACTTGGTAGCACAGATACGCAGTATTTT.

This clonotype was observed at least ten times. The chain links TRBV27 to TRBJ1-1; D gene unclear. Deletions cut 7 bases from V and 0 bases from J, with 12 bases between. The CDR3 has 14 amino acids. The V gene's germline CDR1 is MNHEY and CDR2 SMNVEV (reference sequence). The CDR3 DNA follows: TGTGCCAGCAATTCACCCACTATGAACACTGAAGCTTTCTTT. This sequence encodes CASNSPTMNTEAFF.